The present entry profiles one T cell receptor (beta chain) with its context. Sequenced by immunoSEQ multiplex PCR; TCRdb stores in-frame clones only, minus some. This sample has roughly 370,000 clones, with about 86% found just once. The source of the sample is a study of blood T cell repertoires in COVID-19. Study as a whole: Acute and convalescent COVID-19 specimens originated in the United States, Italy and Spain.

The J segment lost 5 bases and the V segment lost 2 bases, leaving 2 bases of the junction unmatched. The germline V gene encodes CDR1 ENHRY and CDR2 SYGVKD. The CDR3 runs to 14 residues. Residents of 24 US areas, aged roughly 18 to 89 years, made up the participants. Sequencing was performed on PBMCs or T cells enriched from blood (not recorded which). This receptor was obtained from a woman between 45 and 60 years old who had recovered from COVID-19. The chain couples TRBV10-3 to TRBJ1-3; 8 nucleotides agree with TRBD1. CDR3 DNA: TGTGCCATCAGTGAGGGACAGGGCAGAAACACCATATATTTT. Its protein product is CAISEGQGRNTIYF.